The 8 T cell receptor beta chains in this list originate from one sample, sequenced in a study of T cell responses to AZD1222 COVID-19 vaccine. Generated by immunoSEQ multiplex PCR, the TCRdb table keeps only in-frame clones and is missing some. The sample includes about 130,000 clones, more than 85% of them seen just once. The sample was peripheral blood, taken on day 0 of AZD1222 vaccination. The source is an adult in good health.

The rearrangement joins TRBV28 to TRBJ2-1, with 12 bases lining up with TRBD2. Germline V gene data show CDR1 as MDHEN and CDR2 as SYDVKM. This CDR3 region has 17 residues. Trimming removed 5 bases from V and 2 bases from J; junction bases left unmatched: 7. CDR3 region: CASSPTSGSGAYNEQFF. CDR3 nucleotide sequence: TGTGCCAGCAGTCCGACTAGCGGGAGTGGTGCCTACAATGAGCAGTTCTTC.

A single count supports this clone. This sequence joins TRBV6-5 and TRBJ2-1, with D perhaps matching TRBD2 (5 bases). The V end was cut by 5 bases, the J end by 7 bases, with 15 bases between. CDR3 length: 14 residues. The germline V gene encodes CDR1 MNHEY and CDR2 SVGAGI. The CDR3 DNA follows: TGTGCCAGCAGTCATCTAACGACGGGGAATGAGCAGTTCTTC. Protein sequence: CASSHLTTGNEQFF.

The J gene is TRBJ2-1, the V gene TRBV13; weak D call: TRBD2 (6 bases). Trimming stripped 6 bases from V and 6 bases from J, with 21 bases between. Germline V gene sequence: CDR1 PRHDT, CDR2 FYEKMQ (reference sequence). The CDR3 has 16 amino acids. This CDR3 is CASSSKAGPPGNEQFF. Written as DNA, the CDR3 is TGTGCCAGCAGTTCTAAAGCGGGTCCTCCGGGCAATGAGCAGTTCTTC.

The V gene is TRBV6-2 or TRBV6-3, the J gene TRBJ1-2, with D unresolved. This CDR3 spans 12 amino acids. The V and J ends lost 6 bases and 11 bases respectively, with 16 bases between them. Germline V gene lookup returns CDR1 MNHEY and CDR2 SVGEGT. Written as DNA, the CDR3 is TGTGCCAGCAGCCCCTGGGCTGTAGGGTACACCTTC. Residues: CASSPWAVGYTF.

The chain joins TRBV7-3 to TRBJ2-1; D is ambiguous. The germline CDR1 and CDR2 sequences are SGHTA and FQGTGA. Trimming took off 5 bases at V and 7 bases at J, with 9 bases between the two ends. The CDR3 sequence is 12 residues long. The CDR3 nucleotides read TGTGCCAGCAGCAAGACAACTAATGAGCAGTTCTTC. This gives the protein CASSKTTNEQFF. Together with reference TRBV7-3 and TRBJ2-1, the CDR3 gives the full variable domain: GAGVSQTPSNKVTEKGKYVELRCDPISGHTALYWYRQSLGQGPEFLIYFQGTGAADDSGLPNDRFFAVRPEGSVSTLKIQRTERGDSAVYLCASSKTTNEQFFGPGTRLTVL.

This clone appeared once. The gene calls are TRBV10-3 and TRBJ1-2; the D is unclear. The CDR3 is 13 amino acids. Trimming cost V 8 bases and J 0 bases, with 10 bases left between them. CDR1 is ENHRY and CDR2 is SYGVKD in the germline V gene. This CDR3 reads CAILALPNYGYTF. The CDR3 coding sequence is TGTGCCATCTTGGCCCTTCCTAACTATGGCTACACCTTC.

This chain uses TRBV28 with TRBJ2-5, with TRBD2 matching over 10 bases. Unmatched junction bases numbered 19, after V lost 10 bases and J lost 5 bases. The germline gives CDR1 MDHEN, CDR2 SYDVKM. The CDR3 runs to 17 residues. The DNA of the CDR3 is TGTGCCACCTCAGAAGGGGGGCTAGCGGGAGAGGGGGAGACCCAGTACTTC. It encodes CATSEGGLAGEGETQYF.

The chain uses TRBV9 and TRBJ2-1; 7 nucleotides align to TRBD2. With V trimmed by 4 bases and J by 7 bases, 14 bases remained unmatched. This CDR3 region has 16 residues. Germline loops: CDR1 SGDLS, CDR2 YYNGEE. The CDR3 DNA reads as TGTGCCAGCAGCCCCCCCACGGGAGTGGGAGGGAATGAGCAGTTCTTC. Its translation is CASSPPTGVGGNEQFF.